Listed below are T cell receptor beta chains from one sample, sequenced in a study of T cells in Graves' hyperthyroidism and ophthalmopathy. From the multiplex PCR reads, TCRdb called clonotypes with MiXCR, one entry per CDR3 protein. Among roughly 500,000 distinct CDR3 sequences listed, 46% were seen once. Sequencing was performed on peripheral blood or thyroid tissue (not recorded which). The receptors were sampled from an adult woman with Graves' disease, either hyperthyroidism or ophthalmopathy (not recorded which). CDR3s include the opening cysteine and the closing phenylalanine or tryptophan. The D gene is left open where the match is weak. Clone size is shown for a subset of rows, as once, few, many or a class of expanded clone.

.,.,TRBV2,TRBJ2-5,CASLGGVGQETQYF,TGTGCCAGCCTCGGTGGGGTTGGGCAAGAGACCCAGTACTTC
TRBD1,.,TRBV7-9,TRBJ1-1,CASSLYGTGSGTEAFF,TGTGCCAGCAGCCTTTATGGGACAGGGTCGGGGACTGAAGCTTTCTTT
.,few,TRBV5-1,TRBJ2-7,CASSFGQLYEQYF,TGCGCCAGCAGCTTCGGACAGTTATACGAGCAGTACTTC
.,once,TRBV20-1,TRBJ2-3,CSAVGLAGIGDTQYF,TGCAGTGCCGTCGGACTCGCGGGCATTGGCGATACGCAGTATTTT
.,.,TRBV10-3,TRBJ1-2,CAIRGTGYTF,TGTGCCATCAGAGGGACAGGCTACACCTTC
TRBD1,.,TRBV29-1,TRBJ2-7,CSVDVGGPGQGTYEQYF,TGCAGCGTTGACGTTGGAGGGCCGGGACAGGGGACCTACGAGCAGTACTTC
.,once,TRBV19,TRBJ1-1,CASSTPGDTEAFF,TGTGCCAGTAGTACGCCGGGAGACACTGAAGCTTTCTTT
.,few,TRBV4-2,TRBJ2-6,CASSQDRSGANVLTF,TGTGCCAGCAGCCAAGATCGGAGCGGGGCCAACGTCCTGACTTTC
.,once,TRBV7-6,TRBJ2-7,CASSLDAVAYEQYF,TGTGCCAGCAGCTTAGATGCGGTCGCCTACGAGCAGTACTTC
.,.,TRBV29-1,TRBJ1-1,CSVDRGPGDTNTEAFF,TGCAGCGTTGACCGTGGGCCCGGGGACACGAACACTGAAGCTTTCTTT
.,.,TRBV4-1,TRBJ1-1,CASSQGAGPTEAFF,TGCGCCAGCAGCCAAGGTGCAGGGCCCACTGAAGCTTTCTTT
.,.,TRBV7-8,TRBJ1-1,CASSLRPRVNTEAFF,TGTGCCAGCAGCTTGAGACCGAGAGTAAACACTGAAGCTTTCTTT
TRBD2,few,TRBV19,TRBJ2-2,CASTSGSGTGELFF,TGTGCCAGTACAAGCGGGAGTGGCACCGGGGAGCTGTTTTTT